The present TCR beta chain was sequenced within a study of beta chain features in type 1 diabetes. Germline loops: CDR1 SGHNT, CDR2 YYREEE (reference sequence). This CDR3 spans 15 amino acids. V was shortened by 3 bases and J by 2 bases, with 14 bases between the two germline ends. This clone was counted a few times. Antigen unknown. TCRB transcripts that were expressed got sequenced, as all of the isolated RNA had been reverse transcribed. Sequenced by immunoSEQ multiplex PCR; TCRdb stores in-frame clones only, minus some. The sample has over 500,000 clones, 15% to 17% seen once. Overall study findings and caveats: Sequencing from cDNA could over-represent high-TCR-expressing cells.

The sequence was obtained from a man aged 18 to 29 in good health. The chain is built from TRBV5-4 and TRBJ2-5, with D possibly matching TRBD2 (6 bases). The sample consisted of naive CD4+ T cells from blood. The CDR3 nucleotides are TGTGCCAGCAGCTCCTATTGGACTATTCAAGAGACCCAGTACTTC. This encodes CASSSYWTIQETQYF.